This TCR beta chain was retrieved from a study of blood T cells in healthy people across ages. The table lists this clonotype with a few counts. The second PCR ran roughly 7 to 11 cycles with a sample-barcoded 5' primer and J-beta primers. MiXCR was run by TCRdb on the 5' RACE reads, yielding one entry per CDR3 protein. The sample lists fewer than 800,000 distinct CDR3 sequences, 32% occurring once. V lost 7 bases and J lost 2; bases outside the gene matches: 6. This CDR3 region has 15 residues. Germline values: CDR1 MNHNS, CDR2 SASEGT. Sequenced material: blood. The chain combines TRBV6-1 with TRBJ2-2; 8 positions match TRBD2. The clonotype originates from a woman older than 75 in good health. CDR3 region: CASNERGRNTGELFF. In nucleotides, the CDR3 is TGTGCCAGCAATGAGCGGGGGAGAAACACCGGGGAGCTGTTTTTT.